The 19 T cell receptor beta chains listed next were all sequenced from one sample in a study of blood T cell repertoires in COVID-19. Assay: immunoSEQ multiplex PCR; the TCRdb copy retains only in-frame clones and omits some. Of 280,000 or so clones in the sample, 87% were seen once. Sequencing was carried out using PBMCs or T cells enriched from blood (not recorded which). Receptor source: a woman between 40 and 55 years old who had recovered from COVID-19.

This rearrangement joins TRBV28 to TRBJ2-1; D unclear. Germline CDR1 MDHEN, CDR2 SYDVKM. This CDR3 contains 13 residues. With 8 bases removed from V and 6 bases from J, the gap between germline ends came to 14 bases. CDR3 sequence (DNA): TGTGCCAGCCTCAAACCCCCCGGCAATGAGCAGTTCTTC. Protein sequence: CASLKPPGNEQFF.

The rearrangement links TRBV28 to TRBJ1-6; D possibly corresponds to TRBD1 (6 bases). Germline loops: CDR1 MDHEN, CDR2 SYDVKM. The CDR3 loop spans 16 amino acids. V dropped 5 bases and J dropped 4 bases, with 15 bases sitting between them. CDR3 amino acids: CASSHGTSRYNSPLHF. CDR3 in DNA: TGTGCCAGCAGTCACGGGACAAGCCGTTATAATTCACCCCTCCACTTT.

This clone was detected only once. CDR3 sequence: CASSLEFGGGPYNEQFF. The CDR3 region has the DNA TGTGCCAGCAGCTTGGAATTCGGGGGAGGCCCTTACAATGAGCAGTTCTTC. The V gene is TRBV5-6, the J gene TRBJ2-1; D perhaps matches TRBD2 (6 bases). Trimming left V 0 bases short and J 4 bases short, with 17 bases between. Germline CDR1 is SGHDT and CDR2 is YYEEEE. This CDR3 has 17 amino acids.

This chain links TRBV19 with TRBJ1-1; no definite D call. Trimming cost V 3 bases and J 6 bases, with 14 bases left between them. This CDR3 contains 14 residues. Germline loops: CDR1 LNHDA, CDR2 SQIVND (reference sequence). Here the CDR3 reads CASSIPNLSAEAFF. The CDR3 DNA sequence: TGTGCCAGTAGTATCCCAAACCTGAGCGCTGAAGCTTTCTTT.

This chain connects TRBV19 to TRBJ2-2, with 12 bases fitting TRBD2. Germline trimming cut 2 bases from V and 6 bases from J; bases unmatched to any gene: 1. The CDR3 consists of 15 residues. CDR1 is LNHDA and CDR2 is SQIVND in the germline V gene (reference sequence). CDR3 nucleotide sequence: TGTGCCAGTAGTATACCTAGCGGGAGGGCCGGGGAGCTGTTTTTT. Translated: CASSIPSGRAGELFF.

The rearrangement joins TRBV20-1 to TRBJ2-7; D perhaps matches TRBD2 (5 bases). The ends were cut back, 6 bases at V and 9 bases at J, with 6 bases in the middle. The CDR3 totals 8 residues. CDR1 DFQATT and CDR2 SNEGSKA come from the germline V gene (reference sequence). This chain's CDR3 is CSAEGQYF. As DNA, the CDR3 is TGCAGTGCCGAGGGGCAGTACTTC.

This chain uses TRBV9 with TRBJ2-1; 7 positions match TRBD2. The germline V gene has CDR1 SGDLS and CDR2 YYNGEE. This CDR3 has 16 residues. Trimming took 0 bases from V and 7 from J; bases not matched to a gene: 10. The CDR3, as DNA: TGTGCCAGCAGCGTAGCTACGTGGGAGGGCCTTAATGAGCAGTTCTTC. Its protein product is CASSVATWEGLNEQFF.

The V call is TRBV2, the J call TRBJ1-6, with D maybe TRBD1 (6 bases). CDR1 and CDR2 (germline): SNHLY, FYNNEI. Trimming took off 6 bases at V and 4 bases at J, with 16 bases between the two ends. The CDR3 loop spans 16 amino acids. This chain's CDR3 is CASSERTVTYNSPLHF. In nucleotides, the CDR3 is TGTGCCAGCAGCGAAAGGACAGTTACATATAATTCACCCCTCCACTTT.

The chain carries TRBV19 and TRBJ2-2, with 7 bases matching TRBD1. Trimming removed 5 bases from V and 2 bases from J; junction bases left unmatched: 11. Germline values: CDR1 LNHDA, CDR2 SQIVND (reference sequence). This CDR3 is built from 17 residues. CDR3 sequence reads: CASSLPQRQGNTGELFF. For the CDR3, the DNA is TGTGCCAGTAGTCTACCGCAAAGACAGGGAAACACCGGGGAGCTGTTTTTT.

This clone was counted between two and nine times. This chain links TRBV10-3 with TRBJ2-6, with D perhaps TRBD2 (5 bases). Germline CDR1 and CDR2: ENHRY and SYGVKD. The CDR3 covers 14 residues. V was cut by 10 bases and J by 1 base, with 11 bases left in between. Here the CDR3 DNA reads TGTGCCACCCAACGGGGTTCTGGGGCCAACGTCCTGACTTTC. Translating it yields CATQRGSGANVLTF.

This chain links TRBV3-1 (or the pseudogene TRBV3-2) with TRBJ2-7; 10 positions match TRBD2. This CDR3 has 14 residues. Trimming at V came to 5 bases and at J to 2 bases, leaving 3 bases not matched to a gene. CDR1 is LGHDT and CDR2 is YNNKEL in the germline V gene (reference sequence). CDR3 amino acids: CASSSSGGTYEQYF. The DNA of the CDR3 is TGTGCCAGCAGCAGTAGCGGGGGGACCTACGAGCAGTACTTC.

This rearrangement joins TRBV25-1 to TRBJ1-4, with D possibly matching TRBD1 (6 bases). Germline CDR1 MGHDK, CDR2 SYGVNS. With 6 bases removed from V and 7 bases from J, the gap between germline ends came to 12 bases. This CDR3 has 13 amino acids. The CDR3, as DNA: TGTGCCAGCAGAGGGGGGGTGTCTGAAAAACTGTTTTTT. Protein sequence: CASRGGVSEKLFF.

This clone showed up just a few times. V gene TRBV10-3 combines with J gene TRBJ1-5, with TRBD1 identical over 8 bases. Germline lookup yields CDR1 ENHRY and CDR2 SYGVKD. V shed 6 bases and J 5 bases; nucleotides not matched to a gene: 3. The CDR3 loop spans 13 amino acids. The CDR3 DNA sequence: TGTGCCATCAGGAACAGGGGGGATCAGCCCCAGCATTTT. This sequence encodes CAIRNRGDQPQHF.

This chain connects TRBV28 to TRBJ2-7, with TRBD2 matching 8 bases. CDR3 length: 14 residues. The germline V gene encodes CDR1 MDHEN and CDR2 SYDVKM. V gave up 3 bases and J gave up 2 bases; unmatched junction bases: 3. Here the CDR3 reads CASSFQRETYEQYF. The CDR3 nucleotides are TGTGCCAGCAGTTTCCAGCGGGAGACCTACGAGCAGTACTTC. The entire variable domain, with the rest obtained from reference TRBV28 and TRBJ2-7, is as follows: DVKVTQSSRYLVKRTGEKVFLECVQDMDHENMFWYRQDPGLGLRLIYFSYDVKMKEKGDIPEGYSVSREKKERFSLILESASTNQTSMYLCASSFQRETYEQYFGPGTRLTVT.

The rearrangement links TRBV5-1 to TRBJ1-2, with 11 positions matching TRBD1. Germline trimming cut 0 bases from V and 4 bases from J; bases unmatched to any gene: 11. The CDR3 is made up of 18 amino acids. Germline CDR1 and CDR2: SGHRS and YFSETQ. The CDR3 sequence is CASSLADGQGANSYGYTF. The CDR3 DNA is TGCGCCAGCAGCTTGGCCGACGGACAGGGGGCAAATAGCTATGGCTACACCTTC.

This chain joins TRBV7-2 and TRBJ2-7, with TRBD2 identical over 11 bases. The germline V gene has CDR1 SGHTA and CDR2 FQGNSA. The ends lost 3 bases at V and 2 bases at J; junction bases unmatched: 6. This CDR3 has 16 amino acids. CDR3 sequence reads: CASSLYGTSGAYEQYF. CDR3 DNA: TGTGCCAGCAGCTTGTACGGGACTAGCGGCGCCTACGAGCAGTACTTC.

This chain joins TRBV5-4 and TRBJ2-2, with 8 bases matching TRBD1. Trimming took 4 bases from V and 6 from J; bases not matched to a gene: 5. The germline V gene encodes CDR1 SGHNT and CDR2 YYREEE (reference sequence). CDR3 length equals 14 residues. CDR3 amino acids: CASSRGQAAGELFF. The CDR3 DNA reads TGTGCCAGCAGCCGGGGACAGGCGGCCGGGGAGCTGTTTTTT.

In DNA, the CDR3 is TGCAGCGTGTCTAGCGGGAGGGGGGATACGCAGTATTTT. Residues: CSVSSGRGDTQYF. This chain connects TRBV29-1 to TRBJ2-3; 12 bases are a match to TRBD2. The CDR3 extends over 13 amino acids. Germline V gives CDR1 SQVTM, CDR2 ANQGSEA. The trim removed 6 bases at V and 6 bases at J, leaving 4 bases unmatched.

The chain links TRBV28 to TRBJ1-3; maybe TRBD1 (5 bases). Germline CDR1 and CDR2: MDHEN and SYDVKM. The CDR3 has 13 residues. V lost 5 bases to trimming and J lost 2 bases, with 7 bases between them. The CDR3 DNA sequence: TGTGCCAGCAGTACAGGTGCTGGAAACACCATATATTTT. Encoded protein: CASSTGAGNTIYF.